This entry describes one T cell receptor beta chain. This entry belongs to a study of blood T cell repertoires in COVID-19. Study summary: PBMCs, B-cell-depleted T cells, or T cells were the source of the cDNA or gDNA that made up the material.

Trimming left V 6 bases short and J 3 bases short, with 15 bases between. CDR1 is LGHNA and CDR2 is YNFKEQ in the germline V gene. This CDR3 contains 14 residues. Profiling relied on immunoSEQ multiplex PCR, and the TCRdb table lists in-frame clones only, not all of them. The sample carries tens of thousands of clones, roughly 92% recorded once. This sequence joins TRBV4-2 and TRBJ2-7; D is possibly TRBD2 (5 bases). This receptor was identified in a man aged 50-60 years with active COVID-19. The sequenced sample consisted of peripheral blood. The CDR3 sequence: CASSQDWLNYEQYF. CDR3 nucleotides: TGTGCCAGCAGTCAGGACTGGCTAAACTACGAGCAGTACTTC.